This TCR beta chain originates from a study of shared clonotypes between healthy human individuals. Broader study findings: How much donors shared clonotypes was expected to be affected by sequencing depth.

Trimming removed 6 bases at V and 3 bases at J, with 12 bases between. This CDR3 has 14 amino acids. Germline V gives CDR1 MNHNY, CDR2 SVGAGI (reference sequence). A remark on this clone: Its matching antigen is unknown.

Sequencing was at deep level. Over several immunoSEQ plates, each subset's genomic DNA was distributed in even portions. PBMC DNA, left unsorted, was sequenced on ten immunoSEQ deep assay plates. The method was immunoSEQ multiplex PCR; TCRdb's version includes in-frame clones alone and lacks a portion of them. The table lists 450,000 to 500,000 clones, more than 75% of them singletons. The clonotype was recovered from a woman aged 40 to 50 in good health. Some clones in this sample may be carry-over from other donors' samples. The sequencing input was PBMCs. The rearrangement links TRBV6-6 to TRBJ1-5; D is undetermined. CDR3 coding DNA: TGTGCCAGCAGGTTTGACGCCGACAATCAGCCCCAGCATTTT. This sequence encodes CASRFDADNQPQHF.